The 21 T cell receptor beta chains listed next were all sequenced from one sample in a study of chronic HIV infection and antiretroviral therapy. TCRdb reprocessed the 5' RACE reads via MiXCR and lists one record per CDR3 protein. The sample includes about 38,000 distinct CDR3 sequences, 7% to 10% of them seen just once. Specimen: peripheral blood. Every receptor here comes from an adult who had HIV and had not received antiretroviral therapy, or was an uninfected healthy control (not recorded which).

Ten or more counts support this clonotype. The V gene is TRBV20-1, the J gene TRBJ2-1, with 10 bases aligning to TRBD2. The CDR3 sequence is 15 residues long. V shed 2 bases, J shed 6 bases, and the junction held 7 bases outside the gene matches. Germline V gene data show CDR1 as DFQATT and CDR2 as SNEGSKA (reference sequence). The CDR3 DNA follows: TGCAGTGCTAGAATAACTAGCGGGGCCTTCAATGAGCAGTTCTTC. The encoded protein is CSARITSGAFNEQFF.

The chain uses TRBV7-3 and TRBJ1-1; D remains ambiguous. The CDR3 is 13 residues long. V was pared by 5 bases and J by 7 bases, with 14 bases between. The germline V gene has CDR1 SGHTA and CDR2 FQGTGA. The DNA for the CDR3 is TGTGCCAGCAGCATGGACGGCAAAGTTGAAGCTTTCTTT. It codes for CASSMDGKVEAFF.

V and J are TRBV7-9 and TRBJ2-5; the match to TRBD2 covers 7 bases. This CDR3 has 16 amino acids. V dropped 4 bases and J dropped 4; count of bases not matched to a gene: 12. Germline-derived CDR1 and CDR2 are SEHNR and FQNEAQ (reference sequence). This chain's CDR3 is CASSSLSSGVGETQYF. In DNA, the CDR3 is TGTGCCAGCAGCTCCTTGTCTAGCGGAGTTGGAGAGACCCAGTACTTC.

This clonotype was recorded a few times. The rearrangement uses TRBV29-1 and TRBJ2-7; 10 bases line up with TRBD2. V lost 2 bases, J lost 3 bases, and 4 bases stayed unmatched. From germline, CDR1 is SQVTM and CDR2 ANQGSEA. This CDR3 spans 14 amino acids. The CDR3 loop reads CSVELAGEGYEQYF. Here the CDR3 DNA reads TGCAGCGTTGAACTAGCGGGGGAAGGCTACGAGCAGTACTTC.

There are a few counts of this clonotype. The chain has TRBV4-1 and TRBJ1-1; unclear D gene. V lost 2 bases and J lost 5, with 15 bases in between. CDR3 length equals 15 residues. CDR1 is MGHRA and CDR2 is YSYEKL in the germline V gene. This chain's CDR3 is CASSQLVRPATEAFF. For the CDR3, the DNA is TGCGCCAGCAGCCAATTGGTCAGGCCGGCGACTGAAGCTTTCTTT.

This clonotype was observed a handful of times. The V gene is TRBV20-1, the J gene TRBJ2-3; TRBD2 aligns across 11 bases. There are 16 residues in the CDR3. Germline CDR1 reads DFQATT; CDR2 reads SNEGSKA (reference sequence). Unmatched junction bases numbered 13, after V lost 6 bases and J lost 5 bases. CDR3 sequence: CSADTVAGGPGDTQYF. CDR3 nucleotides: TGCAGTGCCGACACCGTAGCGGGAGGGCCTGGAGATACGCAGTATTTT.

The table lists this clonotype with many counts. In DNA, the CDR3 is TGTGCCATGCAGGGGGCTGGGACAGATACGCAGTATTTT. Protein: CAMQGAGTDTQYF. This chain links TRBV10-3 with TRBJ2-3; 8 bases are a match to TRBD1. Germline V gene sequence: CDR1 ENHRY, CDR2 SYGVKD. V lost 9 bases, J lost 3 bases, and 5 bases stayed unmatched. This CDR3 comprises 13 residues.

Points on this clonotype: Sequence at one end of the junction differs from germline and may be a read error. CDR3 in DNA: TGTGCCAGCAGTCACTCTAAACCAAGCTACGAGCAGTACTTC. Translated: CASSHSKPSYEQYF. The V and J genes are TRBV6-2 or TRBV6-3 and TRBJ2-7; D is ambiguous. The V gene's germline CDR1 is MNHEY and CDR2 SVGEGT. The CDR3 runs 14 residues.

This clonotype was picked up a small number of times. The chain joins TRBV4-1 to TRBJ2-5; 7 nucleotides line up with TRBD1. V lost 3 bases, J lost 2 bases, and 9 bases stayed unmatched. The germline gives CDR1 MGHRA, CDR2 YSYEKL. This CDR3 contains 16 residues. CDR3 loop: CASSQGWTGRQETQYF. CDR3 DNA: TGCGCCAGCAGCCAGGGATGGACAGGAAGGCAAGAGACCCAGTACTTC.

This clonotype was seen a handful of times. The chain has TRBV7-2 and TRBJ2-6; tentatively, D is TRBD1 (5 bases). Germline assignment: CDR1 SGHTA and CDR2 FQGNSA. The V and J ends lost 1 base and 2 bases respectively, with 9 bases between them. The CDR3 sequence is 16 residues long. In DNA, the CDR3 is TGTGCCAGCAGCTTAGGGGGCGGCGCTGGGGCCAACGTCCTGACTTTC. This codes for CASSLGGGAGANVLTF. Full variable domain (rest looked up from reference TRBV7-2 and TRBJ2-6): GAGVSQSPSNKVTEKGKDVELRCDPISGHTALYWYRQSLGQGLEFLIYFQGNSAPDKSGLPSDRFSAERTGGSVSTLTIQRTQQEDSAVYLCASSLGGGAGANVLTFGAGSRLTVL.

This clonotype has ten or more counts. CDR3 region: CASSSQGGAFF. The CDR3 DNA reads TGTGCCAGCAGCTCACAGGGAGGAGCTTTCTTT. The V call is TRBV7-2, the J call TRBJ1-1, with D perhaps TRBD1 (6 bases). The CDR3 loop spans 11 amino acids. Germline CDR1 and CDR2: SGHTA and FQGNSA. The V end was cut by 4 bases, the J end by 10 bases, with 10 bases between.

This clonotype was detected a few times. This chain joins TRBV2 and TRBJ2-7; TRBD1 might be the D (5 bases). The CDR3 has 14 amino acids. Trimming cost V 3 bases and J 3 bases, with 12 bases left between them. Germline V CDR1 and CDR2: SNHLY, FYNNEI. The CDR3 bases are TGTGCCAGCAGTGATGAAGGGGTCGACTACGAGCAGTACTTC. This sequence encodes CASSDEGVDYEQYF.

The genes are TRBV7-9 and TRBJ1-2; possibly TRBD1 for D (6 bases). V was shortened by 3 bases and J by 4 bases, with 12 bases between the two germline ends. Germline V gene data show CDR1 as SEHNR and CDR2 as FQNEAQ (reference sequence). The CDR3 has 14 residues. This chain's CDR3 is CASSFAGAPYGYTF. The CDR3 DNA reads as TGTGCCAGCAGCTTTGCGGGGGCCCCCTATGGCTACACCTTC.

This clonotype appeared a few times. The gene calls are TRBV6-6 and TRBJ1-2; D is uncertain. From germline, CDR1 is MNHNY and CDR2 SVGAGI (reference sequence). CDR3 length: 12 residues. V lost 4 bases, J lost 8 bases, and 11 bases lay in between. The CDR3 DNA reads as TGTGCCAGCAGTTGGAACAGTGGAGGCTACACCTTC. Protein sequence: CASSWNSGGYTF.

The chain uses TRBV6-1 and TRBJ2-1, with 15 nucleotides matching TRBD2. Germline assignment: CDR1 MNHNS and CDR2 SASEGT. The CDR3 has 16 amino acids. With V trimmed by 8 bases and J by 0 bases, 2 bases remained unmatched. The CDR3 reads CASGTSGRHSYNEQFF. The CDR3 nucleotides are TGTGCCAGCGGGACTAGCGGGAGGCACTCCTACAATGAGCAGTTCTTC.

This clonotype has only a few counts. The chain employs TRBV2 and TRBJ1-4, with TRBD1 matching 10 bases. V lost 1 base to trimming and J lost 7 bases; unmatched junction nucleotides: 3. The CDR3 sequence is 15 residues long. Germline V lookup: CDR1 SNHLY, CDR2 FYNNEI. The CDR3 nucleotides are TGTGCCAGCAGTGAAGGGACAGGGGGGACTGAAAAACTGTTTTTT. Translated: CASSEGTGGTEKLFF.

This clonotype was detected only a few times. An end of the junction does not agree with germline; a read error may underlie this. The chain employs TRBV28 and TRBJ1-3, with D perhaps TRBD1 (5 bases). CDR1 and CDR2 (germline): MDHEN, SYDVKM. CDR3 length: 14 amino acids. DNA of the CDR3: TGTGCCAGCAGTTTAGGGGGAACTGGAAACACCGTATATTTT. Translation: CASSLGGTGNTVYF.

Only a few counts were recorded for this clonotype. The V and J genes are TRBV29-1 and TRBJ2-7; 9 nucleotides match TRBD2. The CDR3 sequence is 13 residues long. Germline CDR1 SQVTM, CDR2 ANQGSEA. Germline trimming cut 4 bases from V and 2 bases from J; bases unmatched to any gene: 3. The CDR3 protein is CSVGTSVTYEQYF. The CDR3 DNA sequence: TGCAGCGTTGGGACTAGCGTTACCTACGAGCAGTACTTC.

This clonotype came up many times. V gene TRBV9 combines with J gene TRBJ2-5; D is unresolved. V was cut by 2 bases and J by 3 bases, with 8 bases left in between. Germline-derived CDR1 and CDR2 are SGDLS and YYNGEE. The CDR3 extends over 13 amino acids. The DNA for the CDR3 is TGTGCCAGCAGCGTGGCATCCGAAGAGACCCAGTACTTC. Its protein product is CASSVASEETQYF. The variable domain in full, with the rest retrieved from reference TRBV9 and TRBJ2-5, is DSGVTQTPKHLITATGQRVTLRCSPRSGDLSVYWYQQSLDQGLQFLIQYYNGEERAKGNILERFSAQQFPDLHSELNLSSLELGDSALYFCASSVASEETQYFGPGTRLLVL.

This clonotype was found a few times. The CDR3 sequence is CASSQVGLADNEQFF. The DNA of the CDR3 is TGTGCCAGCAGCCAAGTCGGACTAGCAGATAATGAGCAGTTCTTC. The rearrangement uses TRBV3-1 and TRBJ2-1, with 8 positions matching TRBD2. V gave up 1 base and J gave up 7 bases; unmatched junction bases: 6. CDR3 size: 15 residues. Per the germline V gene, CDR1 is LGHDT and CDR2 is YNNKEL (reference sequence).

Many counts were recorded for this clonotype. The chain uses TRBV12-3 or TRBV12-4 and TRBJ2-1, with 8 bases fitting TRBD2. J was trimmed by 6 bases and V by 7 bases; bases with no gene match: 8. This CDR3 has 14 residues. CDR3 region: CASTGLAWGNEQFF. The CDR3 DNA reads TGTGCCAGCACCGGACTAGCTTGGGGCAATGAGCAGTTCTTC.